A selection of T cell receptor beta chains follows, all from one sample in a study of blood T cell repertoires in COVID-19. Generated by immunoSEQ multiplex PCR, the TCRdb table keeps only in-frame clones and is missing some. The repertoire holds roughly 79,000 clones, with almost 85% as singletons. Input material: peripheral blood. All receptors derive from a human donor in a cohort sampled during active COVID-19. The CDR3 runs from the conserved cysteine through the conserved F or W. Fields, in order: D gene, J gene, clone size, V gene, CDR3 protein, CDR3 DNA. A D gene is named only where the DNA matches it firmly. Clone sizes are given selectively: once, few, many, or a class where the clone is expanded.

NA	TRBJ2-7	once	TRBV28	CASQRIRYEQYF	TGTGCCAGCCAGAGGATTCGCTACGAGCAGTACTTC
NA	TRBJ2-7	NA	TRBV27	CASHRAGSYEQYF	TGTGCCAGCCATAGAGCAGGGTCCTACGAGCAGTACTTC
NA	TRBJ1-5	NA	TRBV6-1	CASSEAGTGVQPQHF	TGTGCCAGCAGTGAAGCAGGTACGGGGGTTCAGCCCCAGCATTTT
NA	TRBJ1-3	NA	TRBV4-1	CASSQGLAARGNTIYF	TGCGCCAGCAGCCAAGGCCTGGCTGCGCGGGGAAACACCATATATTTT
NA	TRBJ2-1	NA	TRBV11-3	CASSRSLSEQFF	TGTGCCAGCAGCCGTTCCCTTAGTGAGCAGTTCTTC
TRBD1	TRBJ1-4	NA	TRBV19	CASSLGQARYEKLFF	TGTGCCAGTAGTCTCGGACAGGCTCGATATGAAAAACTGTTTTTT
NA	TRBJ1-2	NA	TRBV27	CASSFNKSPNYGYTF	TGTGCCAGCAGTTTCAACAAGTCCCCTAACTATGGCTACACCTTC
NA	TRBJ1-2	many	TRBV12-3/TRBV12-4	CASSTSQTQGYTF	NA
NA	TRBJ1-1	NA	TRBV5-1	CASSLVGALTEAFF	TGCGCCAGCAGCTTGGTTGGGGCGCTCACTGAAGCTTTCTTT
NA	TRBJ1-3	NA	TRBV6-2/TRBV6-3	CASSYTRSLGNTIYF	TGTGCCAGCAGTTACACGCGCTCCCTTGGAAACACCATATATTTT
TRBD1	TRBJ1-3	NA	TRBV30	CAWNPGTGGTTIYF	TGTGCCTGGAACCCCGGGACAGGGGGTACGACCATATATTTT
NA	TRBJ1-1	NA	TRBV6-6	CASSHPPGVTPDEAFF	TGTGCCAGCAGTCACCCCCCGGGAGTTACCCCCGACGAAGCTTTCTTT
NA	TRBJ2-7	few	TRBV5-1	CASSLGLTYEQYF	TGCGCCAGCAGCTTGGGGCTGACCTACGAGCAGTACTTC
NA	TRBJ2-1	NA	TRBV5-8	CASSYDAVSRYYNEQFF	TGTGCCAGCAGTTACGATGCGGTTAGCCGGTACTACAATGAGCAGTTCTTC
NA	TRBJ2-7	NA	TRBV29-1	CSVEAWGVGSYEQYF	TGCAGCGTTGAGGCGTGGGGGGTCGGCTCCTACGAGCAGTACTTC
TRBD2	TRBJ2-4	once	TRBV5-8	CASSRGGAINIQYF	TGTGCCAGCAGCCGGGGGGGGGCGATAAACATTCAGTACTTC
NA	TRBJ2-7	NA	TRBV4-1	CASSHAQSSSFPNEQYF	TGCGCCAGCAGCCACGCACAGAGTTCAAGCTTCCCAAACGAGCAGTACTTC
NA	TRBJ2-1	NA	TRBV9	CASSVGPSGEQFF	TGTGCCAGCAGCGTAGGGCCCAGCGGTGAGCAGTTCTTC
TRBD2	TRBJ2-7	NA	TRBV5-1	CASSLAGGSSYEQYF	TGCGCCAGCAGCTTGGCGGGGGGGAGCTCCTACGAGCAGTACTTC
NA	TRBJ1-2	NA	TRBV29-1	CSVDTVEGPYGYTF	TGCAGCGTTGATACGGTAGAGGGTCCCTATGGCTACACCTTC
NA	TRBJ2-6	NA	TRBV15	CATQSPSGANVLTF	TGTGCCACACAGAGCCCCTCTGGGGCCAACGTCCTGACTTTC
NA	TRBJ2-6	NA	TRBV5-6	CASSVTGSSGANVLTF	TGTGCCAGCAGCGTGACAGGAAGCTCTGGGGCCAACGTCCTGACTTTC
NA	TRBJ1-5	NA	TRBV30	CAWSVTERGQPQHF	TGTGCCTGGAGTGTGACCGAGCGAGGTCAGCCCCAGCATTTT
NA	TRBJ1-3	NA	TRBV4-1	CASSHRTESGNTIYF	TGCGCCAGCAGCCATCGGACAGAATCGGGAAACACCATATATTTT
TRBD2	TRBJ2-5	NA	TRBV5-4	CASRESGGPQETQYF	TGTGCCAGCAGAGAAAGCGGGGGACCTCAAGAGACCCAGTACTTC
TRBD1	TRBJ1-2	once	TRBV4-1	CASSQNTGQVYGYTF	TGCGCCAGCAGCCAAAATACTGGACAGGTCTATGGCTACACCTTC
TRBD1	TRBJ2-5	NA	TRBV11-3	CASSPGQTGAQYF	TGTGCCAGCAGCCCGGGACAGACCGGGGCCCAGTACTTC
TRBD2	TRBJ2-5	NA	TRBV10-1	CASSDAGGLQETQYF	TGCGCCAGCAGTGACGCGGGGGGGCTCCAAGAGACCCAGTACTTC
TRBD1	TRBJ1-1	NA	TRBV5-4	CASSLAGQGSEAFF	TGTGCCAGCAGCTTAGCTGGACAGGGCTCTGAAGCTTTCTTT
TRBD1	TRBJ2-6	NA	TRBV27	CASSRGTGGFGANVLTF	TGTGCCAGCAGTCGCGGGACAGGGGGCTTTGGGGCCAACGTCCTGACTTTC
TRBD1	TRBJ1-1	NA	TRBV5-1	CASSGLTGFEAFF	TGCGCCAGCAGCGGGCTGACAGGGTTTGAAGCTTTCTTT
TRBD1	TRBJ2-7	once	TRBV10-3	CAILDRGAYEQYF	TGTGCCATCCTCGACAGGGGGGCCTACGAGCAGTACTTC
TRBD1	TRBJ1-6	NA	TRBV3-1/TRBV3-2	CASSSGQGNSPLHF	TGTGCCAGCAGCTCAGGACAGGGTAATTCACCCCTCCACTTT
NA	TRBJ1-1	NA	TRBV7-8	CASSPQGVNTEAFF	TGTGCCAGCAGCCCCCAAGGGGTGAACACTGAAGCTTTCTTT
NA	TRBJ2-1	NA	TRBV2	CASRGLTGTSNNEQFF	TGTGCCAGCAGGGGTTTGACCGGGACTTCGAACAATGAGCAGTTCTTC
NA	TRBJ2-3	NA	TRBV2	CASILGLAWDTQYF	TGTGCCAGCATCTTGGGTCTAGCGTGGGATACGCAGTATTTT
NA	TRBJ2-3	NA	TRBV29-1	CSGTNRFRTDTQYF	TGCAGCGGAACAAACAGGTTTCGCACAGATACGCAGTATTTT
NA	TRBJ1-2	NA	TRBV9	CASSVASRRGNYGYTF	TGTGCCAGCAGCGTAGCATCGCGACGGGGGAACTATGGCTACACCTTC
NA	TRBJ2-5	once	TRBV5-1	CASSLQTPQETQYF	TGCGCCAGCAGCTTGCAGACACCTCAAGAGACCCAGTACTTC
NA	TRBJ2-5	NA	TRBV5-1	CASSWGVLQETQYF	TGCGCCAGCAGCTGGGGGGTCCTCCAAGAGACCCAGTACTTC
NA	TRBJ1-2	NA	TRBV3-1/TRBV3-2	CASSQIPLNYGYTF	TGTGCCAGCAGCCAAATCCCCCTTAACTATGGCTACACCTTC
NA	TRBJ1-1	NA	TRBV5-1	CASSQLEMNTEAFF	TGCGCCAGCAGCCAACTCGAGATGAACACTGAAGCTTTCTTT
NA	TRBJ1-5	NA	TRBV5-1	CASSLDSPASSNQPQHF	TGCGCCAGCAGCTTGGACTCCCCCGCAAGTAGCAATCAGCCCCAGCATTTT
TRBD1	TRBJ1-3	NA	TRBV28	CASNHDRGSGNTIYF	TGTGCCAGCAATCACGACAGGGGTTCTGGAAACACCATATATTTT
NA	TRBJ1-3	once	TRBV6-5	CASSAQGEPGNTIYF	TGTGCCAGCAGCGCACAGGGTGAACCTGGAAACACCATATATTTT
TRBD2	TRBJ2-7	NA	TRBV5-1	CASSSGTSSPLEQYF	TGCGCCAGCAGCTCGGGGACTAGCTCCCCTCTCGAGCAGTACTTC
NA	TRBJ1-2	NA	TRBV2	CASSGTGTNLNYGYTF	TGTGCCAGCAGTGGCACAGGGACGAATCTTAACTATGGCTACACCTTC
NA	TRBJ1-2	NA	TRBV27	CASSLQKDNYGYTF	TGTGCCAGCAGTTTACAGAAAGATAACTATGGCTACACCTTC
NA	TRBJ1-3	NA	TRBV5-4	CASSFGRGGNTIYF	TGTGCCAGCAGCTTTGGCAGGGGCGGAAACACCATATATTTT